The next 9 T cell receptor beta chains were all read from a single sample in a study of OX40 agonist ivuxolimab in advanced cancers. Produced via immunoSEQ multiplex PCR; TCRdb's table is partial and in-frame only. Among about 55,000 clones listed, 77% were seen once. The specimen comprised CD4+ or CD8+ T cells sorted from blood, sampled in a trial of the OX40 agonist ivuxolimab. The receptors stem from an adult with an advanced solid tumor such as melanoma, head and neck, liver or kidney cancer.

In its sample, this clone is medium-sized. This chain uses TRBV27 with TRBJ1-2, with 7 bases fitting TRBD1. Germline assignment: CDR1 MNHEY and CDR2 SMNVEV (reference sequence). V was clipped by 2 bases and J by 4 bases; unmatched bases: 10. The CDR3 totals 16 residues. For the CDR3, the DNA is TGTGCCAGCAGTTTAAGAGGGACAGAGATTTTCTATGGCTACACCTTC. It yields the protein CASSLRGTEIFYGYTF.

The gene calls are TRBV27 and TRBJ1-2; D ambiguous. CDR1 is MNHEY, CDR2 SMNVEV, per germline (reference sequence). The CDR3 extends over 15 amino acids. V lost 2 bases, J lost 0 bases, and 10 bases lay in between. This CDR3 reads CASSLQPRANYGYTF. CDR3 nucleotides: TGTGCCAGCAGTTTACAACCGAGAGCTAACTATGGCTACACCTTC.

This rearrangement joins TRBV5-4 to TRBJ2-7; TRBD2 agrees at 15 bases. The V gene end was trimmed by 3 bases and the J gene end by 4 bases; junction bases not matched to a gene: 8. This CDR3 has 17 residues. The germline CDR1 and CDR2 sequences are SGHNT and YYREEE (reference sequence). Here the CDR3 DNA reads TGTGCCAGCAGCTCCCACCAGGGACTAGCGGGAGGATACGAGCAGTACTTC. Translated: CASSSHQGLAGGYEQYF.

This clone was seen a handful of times. The V gene is TRBV28, the J gene TRBJ1-2, with 7 bases lining up with TRBD1. The length of the CDR3 is 14 residues. Germline CDR1 is MDHEN and CDR2 is SYDVKM. Trimming cost V 2 bases and J 6 bases; bases outside gene matches: 6. For the CDR3, the DNA is TGTGCCAGCAGTTTACGCGCAGGGGGAGATGGCTACACCTTC. Translating gives CASSLRAGGDGYTF.

This chain links TRBV11-3 with TRBJ2-1; 7 positions agree with TRBD2. V was pared by 5 bases and J by 9 bases, with 13 bases of the junction left unmatched. The CDR3 has 15 residues. Germline CDR1 reads SGHNT; CDR2 reads YENEEA. The CDR3 here is CASSPWRGTLGEQFF. The CDR3, as DNA: TGTGCCAGCAGCCCCTGGCGGGGGACTCTTGGTGAGCAGTTCTTC.

The CDR3 DNA reads TGTGCCAGCAGCCACGACAGGTTCCAGCAGTACTTC. It is translated as CASSHDRFQQYF. V gene TRBV7-2 combines with J gene TRBJ2-7; tentative D call: TRBD1 (6 bases). CDR1 and CDR2 (germline): SGHTA, FQGNSA. This CDR3 is built from 12 residues. V was clipped by 5 bases and J by 8 bases, with 13 bases between them.

This rearrangement joins TRBV19 to TRBJ1-2; no reliable D call. Trimming took off 2 bases at V and 3 bases at J, with 13 bases between the two ends. Germline V CDR1 and CDR2: LNHDA, SQIVND (reference sequence). This CDR3 contains 15 residues. CDR3 amino acids: CASSIWVENHYGYTF. Here the CDR3 DNA reads TGTGCCAGTAGTATATGGGTGGAGAATCACTATGGCTACACCTTC.

This clone was picked up many times. The chain has TRBV19 and TRBJ1-2, with D perhaps matching TRBD1 (6 bases). The CDR3 consists of 12 residues. With 4 bases removed from V and 4 bases from J, the gap between germline ends came to 7 bases. The germline gives CDR1 LNHDA, CDR2 SQIVND (reference sequence). CDR3: CASSSRGYGYTF. The CDR3, as DNA: TGTGCCAGTAGTAGCAGGGGCTATGGCTACACCTTC.

The genes are TRBV25-1 and TRBJ2-5, with 13 bases fitting TRBD2. The CDR3 contains 15 residues. The ends lost 3 bases at V and 5 bases at J; junction bases unmatched: 3. The germline V gene has CDR1 MGHDK and CDR2 SYGVNS. DNA of the CDR3: TGTGCCAGCAGTGACGGACTAGCGGGAGAGGAGACCCAGTACTTC. This codes for CASSDGLAGEETQYF.